This paragraph reports one T cell receptor (beta chain). What it binds is unknown. Both 60 Vbeta primers and 13 Jbeta primers went into the PCR. Some clones are missing from TCRdb's copy, which holds only in-frame ones; the method was immunoSEQ multiplex PCR. The sample yields 110,000 to 150,000 clones, about three quarters seen once. The source of the sample is a study of cytomegalovirus exposure and HLA in healthy donors. Study-wide points: Analyzed later, most CMV-associated TCR beta chains appeared HLA-restricted. Prediction of most subjects' HLA-A and HLA-B alleles by TCR beta sequences was reportedly accurate.

J was trimmed by 0 bases and V by 6 bases; bases with no gene match: 8. The CDR3 extends over 17 amino acids. The germline gives CDR1 MRHNA, CDR2 SNTAGT. The sequencing sample was made of PBMCs. This chain uses TRBV6-4 with TRBJ2-2, with TRBD2 identical over 9 bases. This sequence was found in a male donor in good health and CMV-seronegative. DNA for the CDR3: TGTGCCAGCAGCACCATAGCGGGGGCCCCGAACACCGGGGAGCTGTTTTTT. Translation gives CASSTIAGAPNTGELFF.